This T cell receptor beta chain is from a study of technical replicates of blood from a handful of donors. The table lists this clone with a count of one. This table comes from immunoSEQ multiplex PCR, and its TCRdb copy is limited to in-frame clones, with some not included. The sample records tens of thousands of clones, 95% to 98% being singletons. This CDR3 comprises 14 residues. Trimming shortened V by 1 base and J by 2 bases, and 9 bases separated the two germline ends. Germline-derived CDR1 and CDR2 are SGHVS and FNYEAQ. This chain connects TRBV7-6 to TRBJ2-7; perhaps TRBD1 as D (6 bases). Sequencing input: T cells isolated from PBMCs. This clonotype originated in a human donor in good health. The CDR3 is CASSLEGEPYEQYF. The DNA of the CDR3 is TGTGCCAGCAGCTTAGAGGGGGAGCCCTACGAGCAGTACTTC.